One and the same sample provided the 31 T cell receptor beta chains below, sequenced in a study of response to subunit inactivated influenza vaccine. MiXCR, applied by TCRdb to the RT-PCR reads, yields one record per CDR3 protein. In the table there are more than 450,000 distinct CDR3 sequences, over 9.5% of which are singletons. The material sequenced was PBMCs from blood, taken on the day of vaccination. The receptor source for this set is a man between 50 and 59 years old who received an inactivated influenza vaccine.

In this sample, this clonotype turned up a few times. This sequence joins TRBV4-1 and TRBJ2-5; possible D gene TRBD2, 6 bases. Germline V gives CDR1 MGHRA, CDR2 YSYEKL. The CDR3 sequence is 14 residues long. The V gene lost 3 bases and the J gene lost 5 bases, with 13 bases spanning the gap. In DNA, the CDR3 is TGCGCCAGCAGCCAGGCTGGACGGGGGGAGACCCAGTACTTC. Its protein product is CASSQAGRGETQYF.

The rearrangement uses TRBV4-1 and TRBJ2-2; D is undetermined. Germline CDR1 is MGHRA and CDR2 is YSYEKL. V shed 4 bases and J shed 4 bases, with 16 bases lying between them. The CDR3 has 16 amino acids. CDR3 region: CASSPSPGSATGELFF. Here the CDR3 DNA reads TGCGCCAGCAGCCCATCCCCCGGTAGTGCCACCGGGGAGCTGTTTTTT.

The table lists this clonotype with many counts. V and J are TRBV20-1 and TRBJ1-4; D ambiguous. Germline CDR1 and CDR2: DFQATT and SNEGSKA (reference sequence). V lost 0 bases to trimming and J lost 12 bases, with 11 bases between them. The CDR3 sequence is 12 residues long. Written as DNA, the CDR3 is TGCAGTGCTAGAGATACAAGGGAGGAACTGTTTTTT. Protein product: CSARDTREELFF.

This clonotype was seen ten or more times. The DNA for the CDR3 is TGTGCCAGCATCACTGGGGAGAGCTCCTACAATGAGCAGTTCTTC. As protein: CASITGESSYNEQFF. The chain is built from TRBV7-2 and TRBJ2-1, with D possibly TRBD2 on 5 matching bases. Germline loops: CDR1 SGHTA, CDR2 FQGNSA. With 7 bases removed from V and 0 bases from J, the gap between germline ends came to 13 bases. The CDR3 runs 15 residues.

This clonotype was observed many times. One end of the junction varies from germline; a read error may be responsible. The gene calls are TRBV6-4 and TRBJ2-2, with D unresolved. CDR1 is MRHNA, CDR2 SNTAGT, per germline. CDR3 length: 14 amino acids. CDR3 amino acids: CASRETWNTGELFF. DNA of the CDR3: TGTGCAAGCAGAGAGACTTGGAACACCGGGGAGCTGTTTTTT.

This clonotype appeared a few times. J is TRBJ2-1 and V is TRBV6-2 or TRBV6-3, with 12 bases fitting TRBD2. There are 15 residues in the CDR3. The ends lost 6 bases at V and 10 bases at J; junction bases unmatched: 10. From germline, CDR1 is MNHEY and CDR2 SVGEGT. CDR3 protein: CASSWTSGTLGEQFF. The DNA of the CDR3 is TGTGCCAGCAGCTGGACTAGCGGGACCCTGGGAGAGCAGTTCTTC.

This rearrangement joins TRBV9 to TRBJ2-3, with 9 bases aligning to TRBD2. CDR1 SGDLS and CDR2 YYNGEE come from the germline V gene. CDR3 length: 20 residues. V dropped 3 bases and J dropped 3; count of bases not matched to a gene: 20. The CDR3 region is CASSARAGWAGGLRTDTQYF. The CDR3 DNA follows: TGTGCCAGCAGCGCCCGTGCTGGTTGGGCGGGAGGGCTACGGACAGATACGCAGTATTTT. Full variable domain (rest looked up from reference TRBV9 and TRBJ2-3): DSGVTQTPKHLITATGQRVTLRCSPRSGDLSVYWYQQSLDQGLQFLIQYYNGEERAKGNILERFSAQQFPDLHSELNLSSLELGDSALYFCASSARAGWAGGLRTDTQYFGPGTRLTVL.

Only a few counts were recorded for this clonotype. The rearrangement uses TRBV15 and TRBJ2-5, with D unresolved. The V and J ends lost 0 bases and 6 bases respectively, with 14 bases between them. CDR3 length: 15 amino acids. In germline, CDR1 is LNHNV, CDR2 YYDKDF (reference sequence). CDR3 DNA sequence: TGTGCCACCAGCAGAGATTTGACCCTCGCGCAGACCCAGTACTTC. Its protein is CATSRDLTLAQTQYF.

The gene calls are TRBV7-3 and TRBJ2-1, with TRBD2 identical over 10 bases. Germline V lookup: CDR1 SGHTA, CDR2 FQGTGA. The CDR3 is made up of 15 amino acids. The trim removed 5 bases at V and 7 bases at J, leaving 8 bases unmatched. The CDR3 nucleotides are TGTGCCAGCAGCCCGGGACTAGCGCCCAGAAATGAGCAGTTCTTC. This encodes CASSPGLAPRNEQFF.

There are many counts of this clonotype. This chain connects TRBV14 to TRBJ1-1; TRBD1 matches at 7 bases. V shed 5 bases, J shed 0 bases, and the junction held 21 bases outside the gene matches. The CDR3 runs to 20 residues. Germline CDR1 is SGHDN and CDR2 is FVKESK. The CDR3 DNA sequence: TGTGCCAGCAGCACCTACGACTTATTTAGGGGCGACAGGGTGAACACTGAAGCTTTCTTT. Protein sequence: CASSTYDLFRGDRVNTEAFF.

This clonotype occurred a few times. This chain uses TRBV4-1 with TRBJ2-3; 7 bases line up with TRBD1. The germline gives CDR1 MGHRA, CDR2 YSYEKL. The CDR3 sequence is 21 residues long. V was clipped by 0 bases and J by 0 bases; unmatched bases: 18. The CDR3 sequence is CASSQDRGGELYQSSTDTQYF. CDR3 nucleotide sequence: TGCGCCAGCAGCCAAGATCGAGGGGGCGAACTCTACCAATCTAGCACAGATACGCAGTATTTT.

V is TRBV28 and J is TRBJ2-1, with D uncertain. V was trimmed by 11 bases and J by 9 bases, leaving 20 bases between them. This CDR3 comprises 13 residues. Germline V gene data show CDR1 as MDHEN and CDR2 as SYDVKM. The CDR3 loop reads CAAAPQRTSEQFF. The CDR3, as DNA: TGTGCCGCGGCCCCGCAACGGACGAGTGAGCAGTTCTTC.

The table lists this clonotype with a few counts. The rearrangement uses TRBV6-2 or TRBV6-3 and TRBJ1-1; D unresolved. Germline V lookup: CDR1 MNHEY, CDR2 SVGEGT. The CDR3 has 17 amino acids. Trimming cost V 6 bases and J 0 bases, with 20 bases left between them. The CDR3 region is CASSYRGKASVNTEAFF. Here the CDR3 DNA reads TGTGCCAGCAGCTACAGAGGGAAGGCCAGTGTGAACACTGAAGCTTTCTTT.

The chain combines TRBV4-1 with TRBJ1-1; possibly TRBD1 for D (6 bases). Germline-derived CDR1 and CDR2 are MGHRA and YSYEKL. V lost 6 bases to trimming and J lost 10 bases, with 15 bases between them. CDR3 size: 12 residues. CDR3: CASSGGPRAAFF. The CDR3 DNA follows: TGCGCCAGCAGTGGGGGCCCGAGGGCAGCTTTCTTT.

In this sample, this clonotype turned up a few times. This sequence joins TRBV3-1 and TRBJ2-3, with a weak D call TRBD1 (5 bases). Trimming pared 0 bases from V and 2 bases from J, leaving 9 bases between. Germline loops: CDR1 LGHDT, CDR2 YNNKEL (reference sequence). CDR3 length: 15 residues. The CDR3 reads CASSQEWGPTDTQYF. Here the CDR3 DNA reads TGTGCCAGCAGCCAAGAGTGGGGCCCCACAGATACGCAGTATTTT.

This clonotype appeared a few times. This chain uses TRBV20-1 with TRBJ2-5; D is perhaps TRBD2 (6 bases). Trimming removed 2 bases at V and 1 base at J, with 11 bases between. Germline assignment: CDR1 DFQATT and CDR2 SNEGSKA (reference sequence). The CDR3 runs 14 residues. CDR3 region: CSARRPGGQETQYF. The DNA of the CDR3 is TGCAGTGCTAGACGGCCCGGGGGCCAAGAGACCCAGTACTTC.

This clonotype has more than one count but fewer than ten. The rearrangement uses TRBV20-1 and TRBJ2-3, with 8 bases lining up with TRBD2. J lost 3 bases, V lost 6 bases, and 14 bases had no gene match. CDR3 size: 16 residues. Germline V gene data show CDR1 as DFQATT and CDR2 as SNEGSKA (reference sequence). The CDR3 sequence: CSAGRPLGGATDTQYF. CDR3 nucleotide sequence: TGCAGTGCCGGCCGCCCTCTCGGGGGGGCGACAGATACGCAGTATTTT.

This chain joins TRBV5-1 and TRBJ2-2, with D perhaps matching TRBD1 (6 bases). The germline gives CDR1 SGHRS, CDR2 YFSETQ. V lost 4 bases and J lost 3, with 10 bases in between. The CDR3 spans 14 residues. DNA for the CDR3: TGCGCCAGCAGCATGGGACACGACACCGGGGAGCTGTTTTTT. The encoded protein is CASSMGHDTGELFF.

Only a few counts were recorded for this clonotype. This rearrangement joins TRBV6-5 to TRBJ2-7; no clear D gene. Per germline, CDR1 MNHEY and CDR2 SVGAGI. This CDR3 spans 14 amino acids. The V gene lost 2 bases and the J gene lost 4 bases, with 12 bases spanning the gap. The CDR3 protein is CASSYRLPGYEQYF. In nucleotides, the CDR3 is TGTGCCAGCAGTTACCGTTTACCAGGATACGAGCAGTACTTC.

This sequence joins TRBV29-1 and TRBJ1-2, with TRBD1 as a possible D gene (6 bases). V was shortened by 6 bases and J by 8 bases, with 16 bases between the two germline ends. This CDR3 comprises 12 residues. Germline V lookup: CDR1 SQVTM, CDR2 ANQGSEA. The CDR3 protein is CSVWGAGGGYTF. CDR3 coding DNA: TGCAGCGTGTGGGGGGCAGGAGGGGGCTACACCTTC.

The rearrangement links TRBV5-1 to TRBJ2-3; 7 bases are a match to TRBD1. Germline V lookup: CDR1 SGHRS, CDR2 YFSETQ. The CDR3 contains 15 residues. V lost 4 bases and J lost 0; bases outside the gene matches: 5. The CDR3 nucleotides read TGCGCCAGCAGCAATCGGACAGGCAGCACAGATACGCAGTATTTT. Its translation: CASSNRTGSTDTQYF.

This clonotype was found many times. The chain carries TRBV6-2 or TRBV6-3 and TRBJ2-7; 7 bases are shared with TRBD2. V trimming: 2 bases; J trimming: 0 bases; junction bases outside the gene matches: 7. This CDR3 is 16 amino acids long. Germline-derived CDR1 and CDR2 are MNHEY and SVGEGT. The CDR3 DNA reads as TGTGCCAGCAGTTACCATCTCGGGAGGAGCTCCTACGAGCAGTACTTC. Its protein is CASSYHLGRSSYEQYF.

Ten or more counts support this clonotype. The rearrangement joins TRBV20-1 to TRBJ2-3; D may be TRBD1 (6 bases). V was clipped by 4 bases and J by 5 bases, with 13 bases between them. Germline V CDR1 and CDR2: DFQATT, SNEGSKA (reference sequence). This CDR3 spans 13 amino acids. CDR3 nucleotide sequence: TGCAGTGCTATTCCTGAGGGGGAAGATACGCAGTATTTT. It specifies CSAIPEGEDTQYF.

The V call is TRBV12-3 or TRBV12-4, the J call TRBJ1-5, with TRBD1 matching over 9 bases. After removal of 4 bases from V and 7 bases from J, the junction contained 2 bases not matched to a gene. The CDR3 is 13 amino acids. CDR3 sequence (DNA): TGTGCCAGCAGTTCCGACAGGGGGCAGCCCCAGCATTTT. This encodes CASSSDRGQPQHF.

This clonotype was observed at least ten times. V and J are TRBV5-1 and TRBJ2-3; TRBD2 agrees at 9 bases. The CDR3 spans 15 residues. Germline-derived CDR1 and CDR2 are SGHRS and YFSETQ. With 2 bases clipped from V and 4 bases from J, the junction kept 5 bases outside the gene matches. Here the CDR3 DNA reads TGCGCCAGCAGCTTTAGCGGGAGATATGCAGATACGCAGTATTTT. It translates to CASSFSGRYADTQYF.

The rearrangement joins TRBV28 to TRBJ2-7; 8 nucleotides match TRBD1. There are 15 residues in the CDR3. CDR1 and CDR2 (germline): MDHEN, SYDVKM. The V gene end was trimmed by 3 bases and the J gene end by 2 bases; junction bases not matched to a gene: 6. The CDR3 nucleotides read TGTGCCAGCAGTTTCAGGGGGCGCCTCACCTACGAGCAGTACTTC. Its translation: CASSFRGRLTYEQYF.

This clonotype was seen a handful of times. The genes are TRBV5-1 and TRBJ2-3; TRBD1 might be the D (6 bases). CDR3 length equals 14 residues. CDR1 SGHRS and CDR2 YFSETQ come from the germline V gene. V gave up 5 bases and J gave up 4 bases, with 14 bases separating them. CDR3 nucleotides: TGCGCCAGCAGACCCGGACAGTCCGCAGATACGCAGTATTTT. Protein: CASRPGQSADTQYF. Drawing the rest from reference TRBV5-1 and TRBJ2-3, the complete variable domain is KAGVTQTPRYLIKTRGQQVTLSCSPISGHRSVSWYQQTPGQGLQFLFEYFSETQRNKGNFPGRFSGRQFSNSRSEMNVSTLELGDSALYLCASRPGQSADTQYFGPGTRLTVL.

This clonotype occurred once. The chain recombines TRBV20-1 with TRBJ2-5; D possibly corresponds to TRBD1 (6 bases). CDR1 DFQATT and CDR2 SNEGSKA come from the germline V gene (reference sequence). V was pared by 0 bases and J by 7 bases, with 15 bases between. The CDR3 is made up of 14 amino acids. The CDR3 bases are TGCAGTGCTAGAGATGAAGGGGGTGGGGGGACCCAGTACTTC. Translating gives CSARDEGGGGTQYF.

The chain couples TRBV7-2 to TRBJ2-7, with a possible D match to TRBD1 (5 bases). The germline V gene has CDR1 SGHTA and CDR2 FQGNSA. This CDR3 is built from 14 residues. V lost 0 bases to trimming and J lost 5 bases, with 11 bases between them. This CDR3 reads CASSLAGRVDEQYF. The CDR3 nucleotides are TGTGCCAGCAGCTTAGCGGGCAGGGTGGACGAGCAGTACTTC.

This clonotype has just a few counts. The chain is built from TRBV5-1 and TRBJ2-2; D remains ambiguous. Germline CDR1 SGHRS, CDR2 YFSETQ. Trimming cost V 0 bases and J 3 bases, with 6 bases left between them. The CDR3 spans 14 residues. The CDR3: CASSLGWDTGELFF. CDR3 nucleotide sequence: TGCGCCAGCAGCTTGGGCTGGGACACCGGGGAGCTGTTTTTT.

The sample holds a few counts of this clonotype. The rearrangement links TRBV15 to TRBJ1-6; perhaps TRBD1 as D (5 bases). The germline V gene has CDR1 LNHNV and CDR2 YYDKDF (reference sequence). The CDR3 is 17 amino acids. Between the trimmed V and J ends, which lost 0 bases and 3 bases, there was a span of 12 bases. CDR3 protein: CATSRDLQGVYNSPLHF. For the CDR3, the DNA is TGTGCCACCAGCAGAGATCTTCAGGGCGTCTATAATTCACCCCTCCACTTT.